The sequence of this T cell receptor beta chain was determined in a study of T cells in localized non-small cell lung cancer (dated by TCRdb to 2018 to 2021). In terms of the full investigation: The study examined T cell repertoires in approximately 240 patients with early-stage NSCLC and compared tumors with uninvolved tumor-adjacent lungs. The cohort was made up of some 240 treatment-naive NSCLC patients whose localized lung tumors had been resected. The mean age of the NSCLC patients was about 67 years, with 120 to 150 men and around 99 women.

What the research found in general, with its limitations: Multi-region tumor sequencing was not performed, so intratumor heterogeneity could not be excluded. Uninvolved tumor-adjacent lung showed the highest T cell clonality, higher than tumor, which suggests more focused antigenic responses in the uninvolved tumor-adjacent lung. A median of 57 of the top 100 tumor clones were detected in paired uninvolved adjacent lung, and some 28 of these tumor clones were also found among the top 100 clones of the paired uninvolved adjacent lung. Higher T cell density in blood was associated with longer overall survival, whereas higher clonality in adjacent lung was associated with shorter survival. Because of the exploratory design, TCR variables were selected using unadjusted p-values without false-discovery rate correction.

Notes on this clone: Its binding antigen is unknown. Base qualities are not at hand, and no much larger clone is one base apart.

At diagnosis, tumor, uninvolved tumor-adjacent lung and peripheral blood were collected and then preserved as a mix of FFPE and fresh-frozen material. Blood samples were analyzed as peripheral blood mononuclear cells for TCR repertoire profiling. Per the germline V gene (reference sequence), MNHEY is the CDR1 and SMNVEV is the CDR2. The CDR3 starts with the cysteine, ends with the phenylalanine, and has 13 residues. Here the CDR3 DNA is all that survives: 39 bases in frame from base 1. Trimming takes 3 bases from V and 4 bases from J, and the germline ends sit 9 bases apart. The immunoSEQ Assay was used to sequence TCR beta CDR3 regions from DNA. Per the original workflow: T cell density was computed as TCR beta template counts normalized to usable DNA estimated by amplifying housekeeping genes. Richness was estimated with the preseqR package, extrapolating to 400,000 templates for PBMC samples and 120,000 templates for tissue samples. Clonality was defined by subtracting Pielou's evenness from one. Tissue-enriched TCRs were identified through differential abundance testing performed on productive amino-acid clonotypes, with a minimum total count of 5 and an alpha of 0.1. The Jaccard Index and the Morisita Overlap Index were used to measure how much the repertoires overlapped between compartments. TCR beta CDR3s were clustered by GLIPH together with public tetramer-defined viral CDR3s, and at least three viral sequences plus V-gene enrichment were required for viral motifs. TCRdb mirrors the immuneACCESS table, restricted to in-frame sequences. Some clones are absent from its copies; in checked studies, under half trace to an unresolved V gene, and the reason for the others is unknown. V and J calls and clone size are copied from that table; D and trimming were computed from the DNA. This sample has roughly 77,000 clones in its table, and more than 75% of those were observed once. The biggest ten clones account for 20% to 25% of the sample.

The receptor was derived from a woman aged 35 to 75 with stage I squamous cell lung carcinoma. Sequencing was performed on peripheral blood, taken before any cancer treatment. Rearrangement joined TRBV27 to TRBJ1-2; matching of 6 bases hints at TRBD1 as the D gene. The nucleotide sequence reads as follows: TGTGCCAGCAGTTTGAGGGGGGCCTATGGCTACACCTTC. This sequence encodes CASSLRGAYGYTF.